These 20 T cell receptor beta chains share one sample of origin, sequenced in a study of blood T cells in healthy people across ages. Using a J-beta primer mix together with a sample-barcoded 5' primer, a second PCR was run for about 6 to 12 cycles. From the 5' RACE reads, TCRdb called clonotypes with MiXCR, one entry per CDR3 protein. The sample has more than 600,000 distinct CDR3 sequences; just under 25% are singletons. Separately, the same data were catalogued under a study of T cells of mothers and their children.

The sequenced sample consisted of blood. Every receptor here comes from a boy aged 5 to 17 in good health.

This clonotype has more than one count but fewer than ten. The rearrangement joins TRBV12-3 or TRBV12-4 to TRBJ2-3; possible D gene TRBD1, 5 bases. V lost 7 bases to trimming and J lost 0 bases, with 32 bases between them. The CDR3 consists of 21 residues. The CDR3 spells CASTSGQAPVQSRASTDTQYF. In nucleotides, the CDR3 is TGTGCCAGCACCTCAGGGCAAGCCCCCGTCCAGTCTCGTGCTAGCACAGATACGCAGTATTTT.

V gene TRBV5-5 combines with J gene TRBJ2-5, with TRBD2 matching over 9 bases. The germline V gene has CDR1 SGHKS and CDR2 YYEKEE (reference sequence). The CDR3 covers 16 residues. V shed 2 bases, J shed 6 bases, and the junction held 11 bases outside the gene matches. The CDR3 loop is CASSLVAGGPVKTQYF. The CDR3 nucleotides read TGTGCCAGCAGCTTAGTTGCGGGGGGGCCGGTGAAGACCCAGTACTTC. Variable domain in full (rest from reference TRBV5-5 and TRBJ2-5): DAGVTQSPTHLIKTRGQQVTLRCSPISGHKSVSWYQQVLGQGPQFIFQYYEKEERGRGNFPDRFSARQFPNYSSELNVNALLLGDSALYLCASSLVAGGPVKTQYFGPGTRLLVL.

This clonotype was seen more than once but under ten times. At one end, the junction sequence differs from germline, possibly due to a read error. The chain carries TRBV5-6 and TRBJ2-5, with 7 positions matching TRBD1. Germline CDR1 is SGHDT and CDR2 is YYEEEE. The CDR3 has 16 amino acids. CDR3 in DNA: TGTGCCAGCAGAAGACAGGGTGAGGTGAGCCAAGAGACCCAGCACTTC. Translated, it gives CASRRQGEVSQETQHF.

The V and J genes are TRBV12-3 or TRBV12-4 and TRBJ2-7; TRBD2 matches 9 bases. The V segment lost 6 bases and the J segment 3 bases; nucleotides outside the gene matches: 6. The CDR3 is made up of 14 amino acids. The DNA of the CDR3 is TGTGCCAGCAGCCGACTAGCGGAATTCTACGAGCAGTACTTC. Its translation is CASSRLAEFYEQYF.

This clonotype was found a few times. J is TRBJ1-2 and V is TRBV20-1; 9 bases align to TRBD1. V was clipped by 5 bases and J by 5 bases; unmatched bases: 6. The length of the CDR3 is 13 residues. CDR1 and CDR2 (germline): DFQATT, SNEGSKA (reference sequence). CDR3 amino acids: CSAEQGATYGYTF. The DNA for the CDR3 is TGCAGTGCTGAACAGGGGGCCACTTATGGCTACACCTTC.

In its sample, this clonotype was seen a few times. CDR3 residues: CASTGTGGSRQLGGEKLFF. CDR3 coding DNA: TGTGCCAGCACGGGGACAGGGGGTTCCCGACAGCTAGGCGGTGAAAAACTGTTTTTT. J is TRBJ1-4 and V is TRBV5-5, with 11 positions matching TRBD1. The CDR3 is 19 residues long. The V segment lost 6 bases and the J segment 7 bases; nucleotides outside the gene matches: 20. Germline V gene sequence: CDR1 SGHKS, CDR2 YYEKEE (reference sequence).

V is TRBV27 and J is TRBJ2-7; TRBD1 aligns across 7 bases. CDR1 and CDR2 from the germline V gene are MNHEY and SMNVEV (reference sequence). This CDR3 has 17 amino acids. Trimming removed 2 bases from V and 4 bases from J; junction bases left unmatched: 14. The CDR3 sequence is CASSLKTQGTVGYEQYF. The CDR3 nucleotides are TGTGCCAGCAGTTTAAAGACCCAAGGGACAGTGGGGTACGAGCAGTACTTC.

The V gene is TRBV3-1, the J gene TRBJ2-5, with D unclear. The CDR3 length is 15 residues. CDR1 is LGHDT, CDR2 YNNKEL, per germline (reference sequence). V lost 0 bases, J lost 0 bases, and 8 bases lay in between. The CDR3 region is CASSQDNRNQETQYF. The CDR3 DNA reads as TGTGCCAGCAGCCAAGACAACCGAAACCAAGAGACCCAGTACTTC.

The chain has TRBV5-4 and TRBJ2-1, with 8 bases matching TRBD2. CDR1 and CDR2 (germline): SGHNT, YYREEE (reference sequence). Trimming took 4 bases from V and 0 from J; bases not matched to a gene: 6. This CDR3 contains 16 residues. CDR3: CASSPGGGDSYNEQFF. As DNA, the CDR3 is TGTGCCAGCAGCCCCGGGGGGGGAGACTCCTACAATGAGCAGTTCTTC.

V is TRBV7-6 and J is TRBJ2-5; 7 bases map to TRBD1. With the DNA end fitting TRBJ2-7 better, the J assignment may be wrong. This CDR3 spans 15 amino acids. Germline lookup yields CDR1 SGHVS and CDR2 FNYEAQ. The CDR3 is CASSASRDSSYEQYF. CDR3 bases: TGTGCCAGCAGCGCTAGTCGGGACAGCTCCTACGAGCAGTACTTC.

The chain joins TRBV3-1 to TRBJ2-1; D is perhaps TRBD2 (5 bases). Germline loops: CDR1 LGHDT, CDR2 YNNKEL (reference sequence). Trimming cost V 2 bases and J 5 bases, with 16 bases left between them. The CDR3 sequence is 16 residues long. In DNA form, the CDR3 reads TGTGCCAGCAGCCAATTAGAGGGAGTTCTGGACAATGAGCAGTTCTTC. It is translated as CASSQLEGVLDNEQFF.

J is TRBJ2-3 and V is TRBV7-2; D is perhaps TRBD1 (6 bases). The CDR3 consists of 15 residues. Germline CDR1 SGHTA, CDR2 FQGNSA. V lost 5 bases and J lost 2, with 14 bases in between. The CDR3 loop is CASSIGDTPTDTQYF. The CDR3 region has the DNA TGTGCCAGCAGCATCGGGGACACCCCCACAGATACGCAGTATTTT.

V gene TRBV10-3 combines with J gene TRBJ2-5; TRBD1 matches at 7 bases. The end of the DNA aligns better with TRBJ2-7, so the J call may be wrong. The CDR3 length is 13 residues. Germline V lookup: CDR1 ENHRY, CDR2 SYGVKD. CDR3 protein: CAISRDSDHEQYF. For the CDR3, the DNA is TGTGCCATCAGCCGGGACAGTGACCACGAGCAGTACTTC.

The V gene is TRBV5-1, the J gene TRBJ1-2; unclear D gene. The CDR3 length is 12 residues. V dropped 1 base and J dropped 8 bases, with 9 bases sitting between them. In germline, CDR1 is SGHRS, CDR2 YFSETQ. The CDR3 DNA reads as TGCGCCAGCAGCTTGTCCGGGGAGGGCTACACCTTC. Translating gives CASSLSGEGYTF.

This clonotype was detected only a few times. This rearrangement joins TRBV3-1 to TRBJ1-4; 7 positions agree with TRBD1. Trimming at V came to 6 bases and at J to 6 bases, leaving 4 bases not matched to a gene. This CDR3 has 13 residues. Germline CDR1 LGHDT, CDR2 YNNKEL (reference sequence). The CDR3 nucleotides read TGTGCCAGCAGGCCCGGACAGGATGAAAAACTGTTTTTT. It specifies CASRPGQDEKLFF.

The rearrangement joins TRBV10-3 to TRBJ1-2, with a weak D call TRBD1 (5 bases). This CDR3 is 13 amino acids long. V was pared by 8 bases and J by 2 bases, with 12 bases between. Per the germline V gene, CDR1 is ENHRY and CDR2 is SYGVKD. DNA for the CDR3: TGTGCCATCTCCCGGGGGGACAACTATGGCTACACCTTC. It is translated as CAISRGDNYGYTF.

In this sample, this clonotype turned up a few times. The V and J genes are TRBV7-9 and TRBJ1-4; D remains unclear. V gave up 4 bases and J gave up 4 bases, with 4 bases separating them. The CDR3 consists of 12 residues. Germline CDR1 SEHNR, CDR2 FQNEAQ (reference sequence). The CDR3 DNA is TGTGCCAGCAGCTCCTATAATGAAAAACTGTTTTTT. This gives the protein CASSSYNEKLFF.

In its sample, this clonotype was seen a few times. J is TRBJ2-5 and V is TRBV4-1, with D perhaps TRBD1 or TRBD2 (5 bases each). Judging by the DNA end, TRBJ2-7 fits better; the J call may be wrong. CDR1 and CDR2 (germline): MGHRA, YSYEKL. This CDR3 region has 15 residues. Here the CDR3 reads CASSQEGDISYEQYF. The CDR3 coding sequence is TGCGCCAGCAGCCAAGAGGGGGATATCTCCTACGAGCAGTACTTC.

V and J are TRBV10-3 and TRBJ1-5; 7 nucleotides align to TRBD1. V lost 10 bases to trimming and J lost 0 bases; unmatched junction nucleotides: 3. CDR3 length: 13 residues. CDR1 ENHRY and CDR2 SYGVKD come from the germline V gene. CDR3 region: CATGTVSNQPQHF. CDR3 in DNA: TGTGCCACTGGGACAGTTAGCAATCAGCCCCAGCATTTT.

This chain uses TRBV20-1 with TRBJ1-2; 9 nucleotides agree with TRBD1. Germline V gives CDR1 DFQATT, CDR2 SNEGSKA (reference sequence). The CDR3 is 14 residues long. J gave up 2 bases and V 4 bases, and 5 bases lay outside the gene matches. The CDR3 is CSAIWTGANYGYTF. Written as DNA, the CDR3 is TGCAGTGCTATATGGACAGGGGCCAACTATGGCTACACCTTC.